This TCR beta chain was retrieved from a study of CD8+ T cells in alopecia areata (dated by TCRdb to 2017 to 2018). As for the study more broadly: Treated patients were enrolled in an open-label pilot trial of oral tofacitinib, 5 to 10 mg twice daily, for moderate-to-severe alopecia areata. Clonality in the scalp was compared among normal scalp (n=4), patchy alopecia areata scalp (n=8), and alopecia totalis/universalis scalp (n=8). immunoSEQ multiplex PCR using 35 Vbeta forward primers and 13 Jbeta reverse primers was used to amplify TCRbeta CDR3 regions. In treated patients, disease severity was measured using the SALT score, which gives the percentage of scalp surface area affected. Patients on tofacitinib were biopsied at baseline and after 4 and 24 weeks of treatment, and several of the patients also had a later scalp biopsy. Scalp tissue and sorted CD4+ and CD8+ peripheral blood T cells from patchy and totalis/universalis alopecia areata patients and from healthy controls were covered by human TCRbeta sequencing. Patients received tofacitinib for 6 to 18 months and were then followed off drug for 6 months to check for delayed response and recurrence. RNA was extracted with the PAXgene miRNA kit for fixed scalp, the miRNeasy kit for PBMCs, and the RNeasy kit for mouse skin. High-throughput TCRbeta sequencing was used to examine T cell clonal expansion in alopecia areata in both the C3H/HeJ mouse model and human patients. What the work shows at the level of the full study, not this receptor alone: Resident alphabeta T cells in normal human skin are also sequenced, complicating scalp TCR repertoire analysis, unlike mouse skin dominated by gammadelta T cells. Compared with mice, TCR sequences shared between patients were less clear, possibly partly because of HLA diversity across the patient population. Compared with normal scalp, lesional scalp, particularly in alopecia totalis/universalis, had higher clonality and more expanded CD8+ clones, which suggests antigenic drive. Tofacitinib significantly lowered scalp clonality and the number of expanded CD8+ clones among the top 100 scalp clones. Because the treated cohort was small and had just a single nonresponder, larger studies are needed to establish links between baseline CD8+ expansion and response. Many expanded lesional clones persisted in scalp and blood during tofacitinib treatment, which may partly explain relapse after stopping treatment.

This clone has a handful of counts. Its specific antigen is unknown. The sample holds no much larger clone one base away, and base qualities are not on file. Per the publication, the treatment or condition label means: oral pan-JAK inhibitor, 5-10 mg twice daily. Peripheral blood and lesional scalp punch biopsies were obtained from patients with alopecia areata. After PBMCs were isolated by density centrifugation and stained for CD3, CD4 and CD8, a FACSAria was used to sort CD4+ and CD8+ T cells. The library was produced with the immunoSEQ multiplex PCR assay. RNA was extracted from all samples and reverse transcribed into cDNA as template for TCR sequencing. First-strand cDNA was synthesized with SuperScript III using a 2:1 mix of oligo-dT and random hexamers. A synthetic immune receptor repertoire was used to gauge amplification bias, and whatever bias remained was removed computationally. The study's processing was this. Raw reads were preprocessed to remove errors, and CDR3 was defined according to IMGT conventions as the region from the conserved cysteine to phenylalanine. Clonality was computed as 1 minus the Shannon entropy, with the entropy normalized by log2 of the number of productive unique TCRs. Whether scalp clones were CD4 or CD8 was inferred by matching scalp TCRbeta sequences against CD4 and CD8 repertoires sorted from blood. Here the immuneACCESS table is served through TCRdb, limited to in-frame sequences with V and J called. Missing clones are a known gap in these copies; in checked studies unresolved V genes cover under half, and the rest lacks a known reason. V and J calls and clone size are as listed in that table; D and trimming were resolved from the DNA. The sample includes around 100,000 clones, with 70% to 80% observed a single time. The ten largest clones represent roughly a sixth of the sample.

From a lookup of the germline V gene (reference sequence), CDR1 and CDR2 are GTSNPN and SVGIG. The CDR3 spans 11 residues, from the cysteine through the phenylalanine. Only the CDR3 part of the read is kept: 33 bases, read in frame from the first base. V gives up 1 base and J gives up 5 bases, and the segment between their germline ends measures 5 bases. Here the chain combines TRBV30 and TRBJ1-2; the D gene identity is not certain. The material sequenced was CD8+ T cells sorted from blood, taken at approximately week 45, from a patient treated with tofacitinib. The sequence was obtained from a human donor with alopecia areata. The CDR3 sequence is CAWSAQYGYTF. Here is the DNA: TGTGCCTGGAGTGCTCAATATGGCTACACCTTC.